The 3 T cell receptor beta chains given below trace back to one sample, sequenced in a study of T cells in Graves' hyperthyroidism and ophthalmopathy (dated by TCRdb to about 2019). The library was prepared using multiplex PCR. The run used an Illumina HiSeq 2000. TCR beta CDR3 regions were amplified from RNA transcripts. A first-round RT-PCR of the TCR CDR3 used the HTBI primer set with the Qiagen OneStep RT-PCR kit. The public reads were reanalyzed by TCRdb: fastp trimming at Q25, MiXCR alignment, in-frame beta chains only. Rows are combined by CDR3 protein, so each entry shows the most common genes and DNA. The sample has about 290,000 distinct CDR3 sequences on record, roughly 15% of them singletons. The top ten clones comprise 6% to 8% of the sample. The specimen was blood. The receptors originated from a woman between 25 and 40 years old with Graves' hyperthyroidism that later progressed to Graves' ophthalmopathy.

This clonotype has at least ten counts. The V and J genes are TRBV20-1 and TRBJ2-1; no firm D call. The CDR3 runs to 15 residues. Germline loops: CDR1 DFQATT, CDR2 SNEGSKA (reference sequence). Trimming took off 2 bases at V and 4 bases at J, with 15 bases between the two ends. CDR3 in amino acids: CSARTAPPPYNEQFF. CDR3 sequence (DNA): TGCAGTGCTAGAACAGCGCCACCCCCTTACAATGAGCAGTTCTTC.

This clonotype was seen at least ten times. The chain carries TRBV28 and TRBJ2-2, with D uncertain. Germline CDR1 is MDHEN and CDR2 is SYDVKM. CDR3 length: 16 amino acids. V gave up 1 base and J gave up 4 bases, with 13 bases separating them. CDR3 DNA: TGTGCCAGCAGTTTATTCGGACGGACCCTCACCGGGGAGCTGTTTTTT. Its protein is CASSLFGRTLTGELFF.

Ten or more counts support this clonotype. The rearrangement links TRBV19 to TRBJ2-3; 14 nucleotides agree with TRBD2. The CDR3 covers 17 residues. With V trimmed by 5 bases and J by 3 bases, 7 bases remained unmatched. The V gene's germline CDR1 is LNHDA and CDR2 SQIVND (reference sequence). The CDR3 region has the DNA TGTGCCAGTAGTTCGGGGGGACTAGCGGGAGCGACAGATACGCAGTATTTT. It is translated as CASSSGGLAGATDTQYF.